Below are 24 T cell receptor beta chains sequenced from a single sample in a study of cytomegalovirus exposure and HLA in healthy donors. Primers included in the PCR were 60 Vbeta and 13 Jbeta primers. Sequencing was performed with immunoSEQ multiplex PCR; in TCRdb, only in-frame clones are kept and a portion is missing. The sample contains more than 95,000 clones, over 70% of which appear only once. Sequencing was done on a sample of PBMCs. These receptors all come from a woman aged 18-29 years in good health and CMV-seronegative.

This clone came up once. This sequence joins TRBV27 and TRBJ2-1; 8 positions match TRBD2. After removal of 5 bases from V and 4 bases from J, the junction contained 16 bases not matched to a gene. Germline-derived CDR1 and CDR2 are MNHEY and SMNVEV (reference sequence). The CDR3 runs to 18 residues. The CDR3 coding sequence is TGTGCCAGCAGTCCCCTCGGGTCGGGGGGGCCCTATTACAATGAGCAGTTCTTC. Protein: CASSPLGSGGPYYNEQFF.

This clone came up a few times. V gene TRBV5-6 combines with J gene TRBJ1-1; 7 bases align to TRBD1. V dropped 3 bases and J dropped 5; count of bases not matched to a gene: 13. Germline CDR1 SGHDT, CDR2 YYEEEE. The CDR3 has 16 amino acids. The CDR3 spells CASSSGQLRLGTEAFF. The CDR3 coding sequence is TGTGCCAGCAGCTCGGGACAGCTACGGCTGGGAACTGAAGCTTTCTTT. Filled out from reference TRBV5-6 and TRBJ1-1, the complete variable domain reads DAGVTQSPTHLIKTRGQQVTLRCSPKSGHDTVSWYQQALGQGPQFIFQYYEEEERQRGNFPDRFSGHQFPNYSSELNVNALLLGDSALYLCASSSGQLRLGTEAFFGQGTRLTVV.

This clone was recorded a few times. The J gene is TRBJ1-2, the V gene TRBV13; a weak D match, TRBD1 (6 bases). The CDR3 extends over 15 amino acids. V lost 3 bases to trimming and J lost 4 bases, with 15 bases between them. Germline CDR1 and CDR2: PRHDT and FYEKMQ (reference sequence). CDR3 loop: CASSLGGGGPYGYTF. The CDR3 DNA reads TGTGCCAGCAGCTTGGGGGGAGGGGGGCCCTATGGCTACACCTTC.

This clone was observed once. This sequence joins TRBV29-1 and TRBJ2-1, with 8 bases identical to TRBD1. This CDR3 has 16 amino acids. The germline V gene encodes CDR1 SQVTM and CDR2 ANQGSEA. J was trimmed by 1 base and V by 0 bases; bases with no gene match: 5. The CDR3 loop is CSVEDRQGMSYNEQFF. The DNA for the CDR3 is TGCAGCGTTGAAGATCGACAGGGGATGTCCTACAATGAGCAGTTCTTC.

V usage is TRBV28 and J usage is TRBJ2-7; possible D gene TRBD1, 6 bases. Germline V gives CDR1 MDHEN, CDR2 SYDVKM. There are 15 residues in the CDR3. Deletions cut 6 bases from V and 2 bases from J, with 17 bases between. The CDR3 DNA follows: TGTGCCAGCAGGCCAGGACAGAGATCCCCCTACGAGCAGTACTTC. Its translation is CASRPGQRSPYEQYF.

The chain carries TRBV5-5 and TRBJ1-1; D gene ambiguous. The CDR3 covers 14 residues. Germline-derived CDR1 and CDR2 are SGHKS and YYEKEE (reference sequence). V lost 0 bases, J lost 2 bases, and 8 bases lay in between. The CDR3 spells CASSLDVSNTEAFF. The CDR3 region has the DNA TGTGCCAGCAGCTTGGATGTGAGTAACACTGAAGCTTTCTTT.

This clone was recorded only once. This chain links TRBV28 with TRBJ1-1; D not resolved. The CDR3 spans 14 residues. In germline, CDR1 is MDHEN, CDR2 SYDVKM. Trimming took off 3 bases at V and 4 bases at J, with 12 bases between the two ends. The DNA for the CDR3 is TGTGCCAGCAGTTTTACCGGGTTGACCACTGAAGCTTTCTTT. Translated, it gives CASSFTGLTTEAFF.

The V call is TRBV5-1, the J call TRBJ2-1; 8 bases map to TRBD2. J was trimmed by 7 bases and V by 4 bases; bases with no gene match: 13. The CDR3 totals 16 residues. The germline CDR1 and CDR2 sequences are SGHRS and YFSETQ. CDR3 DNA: TGCGCCAGCAGCACACGCACCGGGACTAGTACAAATGAGCAGTTCTTC. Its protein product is CASSTRTGTSTNEQFF.

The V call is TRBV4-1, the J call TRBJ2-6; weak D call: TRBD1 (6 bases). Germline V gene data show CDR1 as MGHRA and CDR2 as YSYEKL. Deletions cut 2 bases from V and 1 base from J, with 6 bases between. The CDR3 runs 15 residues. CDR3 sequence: CASSQTGSGANVLTF. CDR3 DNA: TGCGCCAGCAGCCAAACAGGGTCTGGGGCCAACGTCCTGACTTTC.

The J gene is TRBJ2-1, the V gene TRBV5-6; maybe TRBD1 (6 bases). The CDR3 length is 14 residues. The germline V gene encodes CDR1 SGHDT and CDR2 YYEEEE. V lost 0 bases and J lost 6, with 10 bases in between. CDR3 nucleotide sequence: TGTGCCAGCAGCTTGGCAACAGGGCTCAATGAGCAGTTCTTC. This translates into CASSLATGLNEQFF.

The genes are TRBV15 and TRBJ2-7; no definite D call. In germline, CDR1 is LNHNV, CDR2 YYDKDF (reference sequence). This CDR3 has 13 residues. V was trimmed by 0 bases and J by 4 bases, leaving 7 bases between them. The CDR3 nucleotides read TGTGCCACCAGCAGAGACAGGCCGTACGAGCAGTACTTC. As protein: CATSRDRPYEQYF. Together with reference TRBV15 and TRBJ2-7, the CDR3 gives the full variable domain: DAMVIQNPRYQVTQFGKPVTLSCSQTLNHNVMYWYQQKSSQAPKLLFHYYDKDFNNEADTPDNFQSRRPNTSFCFLDIRSPGLGDTAMYLCATSRDRPYEQYFGPGTRLTVT.

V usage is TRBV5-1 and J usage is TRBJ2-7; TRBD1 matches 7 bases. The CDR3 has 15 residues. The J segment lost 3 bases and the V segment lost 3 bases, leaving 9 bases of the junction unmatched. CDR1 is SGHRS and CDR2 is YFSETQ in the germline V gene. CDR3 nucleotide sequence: TGCGCCAGCAGCTGGGGTTGGGGACAGATCTACGAGCAGTACTTC. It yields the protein CASSWGWGQIYEQYF.

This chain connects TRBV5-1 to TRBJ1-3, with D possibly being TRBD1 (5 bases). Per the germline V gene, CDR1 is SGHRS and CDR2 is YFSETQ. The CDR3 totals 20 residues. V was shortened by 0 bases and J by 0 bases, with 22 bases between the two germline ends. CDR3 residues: CASSLAADSLTRPSGNTIYF. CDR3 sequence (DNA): TGCGCCAGCAGCTTGGCTGCCGACAGCCTAACCCGGCCCTCTGGAAACACCATATATTTT.

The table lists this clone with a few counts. The CDR3 nucleotides are TGTGCCAGCAGTTTATCACGACCGGGACAGAGCTACGAGCAGTACTTC. Protein sequence: CASSLSRPGQSYEQYF. The rearrangement uses TRBV27 and TRBJ2-7; 7 positions match TRBD1. Germline assignment: CDR1 MNHEY and CDR2 SMNVEV (reference sequence). This CDR3 contains 16 residues. V gave up 0 bases and J gave up 3 bases; unmatched junction bases: 8.

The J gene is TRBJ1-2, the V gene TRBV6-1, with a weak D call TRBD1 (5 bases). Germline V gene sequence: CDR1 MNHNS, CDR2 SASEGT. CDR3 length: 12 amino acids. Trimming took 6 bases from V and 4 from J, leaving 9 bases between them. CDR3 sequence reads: CASSQQVYGYTF. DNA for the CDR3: TGTGCCAGCAGCCAACAGGTCTATGGCTACACCTTC.

CDR3 in DNA: TGTGCCAGCAGCCCCAATCAGGGGGCTACGCAGTATTTT. Protein sequence: CASSPNQGATQYF. The genes are TRBV9 and TRBJ2-3; 8 bases align to TRBD1. After removal of 4 bases from V and 8 bases from J, the junction contained 6 bases not matched to a gene. The CDR3 totals 13 residues. Germline V CDR1 and CDR2: SGDLS, YYNGEE.

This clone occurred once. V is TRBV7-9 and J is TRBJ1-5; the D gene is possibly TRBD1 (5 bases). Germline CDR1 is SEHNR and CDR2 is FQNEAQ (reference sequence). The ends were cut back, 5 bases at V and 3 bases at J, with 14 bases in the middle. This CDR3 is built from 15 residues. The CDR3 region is CASSPGAAINQPQHF. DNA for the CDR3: TGTGCCAGCAGCCCTGGGGCAGCGATCAATCAGCCCCAGCATTTT. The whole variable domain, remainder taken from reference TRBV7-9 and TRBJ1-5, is DTGVSQNPRHKITKRGQNVTFRCDPISEHNRLYWYRQTLGQGPEFLTYFQNEAQLEKSRLLSDRFSAERPKGSFSTLEIQRTEQGDSAMYLCASSPGAAINQPQHFGDGTRLSIL.

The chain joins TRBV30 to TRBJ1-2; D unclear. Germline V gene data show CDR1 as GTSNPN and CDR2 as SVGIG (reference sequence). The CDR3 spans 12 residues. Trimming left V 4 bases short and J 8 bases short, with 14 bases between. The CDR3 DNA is TGTGCCTGGACCGCTCAACTATGGGGCTACACCTTC. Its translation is CAWTAQLWGYTF.

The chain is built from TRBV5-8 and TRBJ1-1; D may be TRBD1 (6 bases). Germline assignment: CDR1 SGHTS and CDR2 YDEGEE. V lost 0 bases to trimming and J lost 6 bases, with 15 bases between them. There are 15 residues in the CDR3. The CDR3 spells CASSLDLTGIPEAFF. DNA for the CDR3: TGTGCCAGCAGCTTGGACCTGACAGGAATCCCTGAAGCTTTCTTT.

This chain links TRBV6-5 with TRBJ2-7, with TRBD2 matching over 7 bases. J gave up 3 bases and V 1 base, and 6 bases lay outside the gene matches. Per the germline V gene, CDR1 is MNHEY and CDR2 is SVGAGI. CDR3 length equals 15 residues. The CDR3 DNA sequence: TGTGCCAGCAGTTACTTAGGACTAGAAGGCTACGAGCAGTACTTC. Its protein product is CASSYLGLEGYEQYF.

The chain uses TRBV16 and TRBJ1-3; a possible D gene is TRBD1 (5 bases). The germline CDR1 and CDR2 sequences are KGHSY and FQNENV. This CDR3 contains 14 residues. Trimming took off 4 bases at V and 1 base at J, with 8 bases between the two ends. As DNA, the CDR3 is TGTGCCAGCAGCCCCGGACAATCTGGAAACACCATATATTTT. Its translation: CASSPGQSGNTIYF.

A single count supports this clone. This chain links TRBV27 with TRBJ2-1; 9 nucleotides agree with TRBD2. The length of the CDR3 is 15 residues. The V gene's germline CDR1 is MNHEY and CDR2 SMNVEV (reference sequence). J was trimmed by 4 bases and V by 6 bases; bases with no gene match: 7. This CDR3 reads CASSPLAGTYNEQFF. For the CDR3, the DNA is TGTGCCAGCAGCCCTCTAGCGGGAACTTACAATGAGCAGTTCTTC.

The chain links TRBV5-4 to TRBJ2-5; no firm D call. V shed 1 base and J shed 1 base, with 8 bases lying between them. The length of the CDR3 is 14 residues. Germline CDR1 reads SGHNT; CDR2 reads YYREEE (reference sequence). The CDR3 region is CASSLKDTQETQYF. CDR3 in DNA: TGTGCCAGCAGCTTGAAAGACACCCAAGAGACCCAGTACTTC.

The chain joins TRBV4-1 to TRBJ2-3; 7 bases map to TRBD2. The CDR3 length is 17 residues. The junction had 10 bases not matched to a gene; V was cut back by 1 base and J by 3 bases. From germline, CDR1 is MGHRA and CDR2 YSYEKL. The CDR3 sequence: CASSQAPGTNPTDTQYF. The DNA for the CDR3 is TGCGCCAGCAGCCAAGCCCCCGGGACTAACCCGACAGATACGCAGTATTTT.